This TCR beta chain is drawn from a study of blood T cell repertoires in COVID-19. Produced via immunoSEQ multiplex PCR; TCRdb's table is partial and in-frame only. The data hold around 270,000 clones, with around 81% observed a single time. V gave up 2 bases and J gave up 4 bases, with 17 bases separating them. The CDR3 has 16 residues. The V gene's germline CDR1 is MNHEY and CDR2 SVGAGI. This sequence joins TRBV6-5 and TRBJ2-5; D possibly corresponds to TRBD2 (6 bases). The sample comprised peripheral blood. The receptor was isolated from a person aged 65 to 85 with COVID-19, enrolled during active disease. As DNA, the CDR3 is TGTGCCAGCAGTTACGGTACGGGAGAGCCTGGAGAGACCCAGTACTTC. It specifies CASSYGTGEPGETQYF.